The clone carrying this T cell receptor beta chain was seen a handful of times. The antigen remains unidentified. The data were obtained in a study of identical twins. Study conclusions and caveats: With beta out-of-frame sequences, excess sharing by twins was weaker.

TCRdb re-called the 5' RACE reads with MiXCR, one entry per CDR3 protein. This sample has some 590,000 distinct CDR3 sequences; 9.6% occur once, and the top ten carry approximately 3.2%. CDR3 size: 14 residues. V was shortened by 0 bases and J by 1 base, with 6 bases between the two germline ends. The sample also formed part of further work on yellow fever vaccine responses in identical twins.

The sequence was collected from a woman aged 18 to 35 in good health. Sequenced input: PBMCs. V is TRBV12-3 or TRBV12-4 and J is TRBJ2-5; no firm D call. CDR3: CASSLASRQETQYF. In nucleotides, the CDR3 is TGTGCCAGCAGTTTAGCCTCGCGCCAAGAGACCCAGTACTTC.